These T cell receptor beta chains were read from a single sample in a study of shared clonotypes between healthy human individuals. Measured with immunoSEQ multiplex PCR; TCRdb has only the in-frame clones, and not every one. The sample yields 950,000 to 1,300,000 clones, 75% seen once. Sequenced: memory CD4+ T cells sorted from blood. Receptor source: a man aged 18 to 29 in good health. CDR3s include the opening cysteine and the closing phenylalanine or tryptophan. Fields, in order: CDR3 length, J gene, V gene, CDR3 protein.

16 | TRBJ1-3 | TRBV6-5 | CASSYAGLGPGNTIYF
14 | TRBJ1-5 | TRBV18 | CASSPQQGNQPQHF
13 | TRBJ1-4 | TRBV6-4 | CASSQRPNEKLFF
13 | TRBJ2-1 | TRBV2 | CASRLDSYNEQFF
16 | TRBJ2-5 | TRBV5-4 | CASSVPELAGIETQYF
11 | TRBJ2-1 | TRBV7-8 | CASSLGDEQFF
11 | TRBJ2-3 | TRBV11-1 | CASSLEDTQYF
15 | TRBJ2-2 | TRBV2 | CASRGLAPNTGELFF
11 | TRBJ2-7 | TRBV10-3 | CAIGDSYEQYF
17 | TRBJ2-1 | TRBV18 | CASSLVTSPGSYNEQFF
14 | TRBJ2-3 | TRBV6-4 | CASSEDRGTDTQYF
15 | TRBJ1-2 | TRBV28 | CASSSPAGGDYGYTF
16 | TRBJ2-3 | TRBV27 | CASSMNGRGGVDTQYF
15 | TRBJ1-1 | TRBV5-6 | CASSAAPAASTEAFF
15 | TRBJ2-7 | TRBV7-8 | CASSSRETGPDEQYF
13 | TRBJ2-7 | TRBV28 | CASSATQGFEQYF
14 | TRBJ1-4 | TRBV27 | CASSFQGLAEKLFF
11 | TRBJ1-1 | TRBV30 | CAWSNTPEAFF
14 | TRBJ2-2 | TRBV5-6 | CASRQGFDTGELFF
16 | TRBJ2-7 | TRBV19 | CASSGARSGRAKEQYF
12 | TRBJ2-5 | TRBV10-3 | CATRTGQETQYF
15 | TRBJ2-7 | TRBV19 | CASSIEGTAPYEQYF
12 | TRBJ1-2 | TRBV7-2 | CASSESGVGYTF
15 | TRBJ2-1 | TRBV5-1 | CASSVQAGGQNEQFF
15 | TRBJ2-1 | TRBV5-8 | CAPAWSSGYYNEQFF
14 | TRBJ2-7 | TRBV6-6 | CASSYSGGGYEQYF
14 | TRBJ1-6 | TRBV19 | CASSGQGGNSPLHF
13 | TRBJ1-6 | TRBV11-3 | CASSRGNNSPLHF
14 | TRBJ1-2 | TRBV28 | CASSWGGTLHGYTF
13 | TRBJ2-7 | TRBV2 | CASSGPQHYEQYF
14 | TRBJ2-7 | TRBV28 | CASSPGQAVIEQYF
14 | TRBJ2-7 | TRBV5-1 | CASSLQASSYEQYF
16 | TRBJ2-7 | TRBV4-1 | CASSQDSSGSTYEQYF
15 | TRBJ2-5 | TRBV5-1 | CASSYGTVQRETQYF
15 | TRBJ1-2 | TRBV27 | CASSLSGRSFYGYTF
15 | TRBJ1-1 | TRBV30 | CAWSPPGQGASEAFF
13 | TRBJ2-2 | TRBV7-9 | CASSFTTTGELFF
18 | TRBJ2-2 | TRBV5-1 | CASSLRGLAGGPTGELFF
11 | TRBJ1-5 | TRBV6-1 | CASAVNQPQHF
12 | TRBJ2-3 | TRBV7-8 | CASSLAKDTQYF
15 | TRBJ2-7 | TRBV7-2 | CASSLGGTGTYEQYF
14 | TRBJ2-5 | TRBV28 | CASRYREDAGTQYF
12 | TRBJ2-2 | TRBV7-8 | CASSFAGGELFF
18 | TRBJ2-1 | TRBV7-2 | CASSLTAGGGRTYNEQFF
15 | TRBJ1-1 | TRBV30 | CAWSGTRQFNTEAFF
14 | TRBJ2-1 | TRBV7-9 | CASSLLFLGNEQFF
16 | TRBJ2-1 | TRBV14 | CASSKNRGGPYNEQFF
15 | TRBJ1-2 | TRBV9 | CASSVDPDTNYGYTF
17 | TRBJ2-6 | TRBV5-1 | CASSVGQGLGGANVLTF